The rows below give T cell receptor beta chains drawn from one sample of a study of blood T cell repertoires in COVID-19. Here immunoSEQ multiplex PCR was the method, and the copy in TCRdb shows in-frame clones only, minus some. The profile shows roughly 48,000 clones, 65% to 85% of them singletons. Input material: peripheral blood. The source of these receptors is a man aged 70 or older with acute or convalescent COVID-19. Both conserved end residues are part of each CDR3. The order of the fields is clone size, D gene, J gene, V gene, CDR3 protein. The D gene is left open where the match is weak. Size is stated for part of the rows, as once, few or many counts, or as a class when the clone is expanded.

abundance: .
d_gene: .
j_gene: TRBJ1-2
v_gene: TRBV6-5
CDR3aa: CASSYARGRHGYTF

abundance: .
d_gene: .
j_gene: TRBJ1-4
v_gene: TRBV30
CDR3aa: CAWSVLWGANEKLFF

abundance: .
d_gene: .
j_gene: TRBJ1-1
v_gene: TRBV4-2
CDR3aa: CASSQEGREAFF

abundance: .
d_gene: TRBD2
j_gene: TRBJ2-3
v_gene: TRBV18
CDR3aa: CASSPPSGSSDTQYF

abundance: .
d_gene: TRBD1
j_gene: TRBJ1-4
v_gene: TRBV7-2
CDR3aa: CASSVSGTGDEKLFF

abundance: .
d_gene: TRBD2
j_gene: TRBJ2-1
v_gene: TRBV10-3
CDR3aa: CAISVGGQTSGYNEQFF

abundance: .
d_gene: .
j_gene: TRBJ2-3
v_gene: TRBV7-2
CDR3aa: CASSIAGSDTQYF

abundance: .
d_gene: .
j_gene: TRBJ2-3
v_gene: TRBV2
CDR3aa: CAWGDASTDTQYF

abundance: few
d_gene: .
j_gene: TRBJ1-1
v_gene: TRBV18
CDR3aa: CASSPGQGSHTEAFF

abundance: once
d_gene: .
j_gene: TRBJ2-2
v_gene: TRBV5-1
CDR3aa: CASSPGTSNTGELFF

abundance: .
d_gene: TRBD2
j_gene: TRBJ2-1
v_gene: TRBV7-9
CDR3aa: CASSSGTSGSYNEQFF

abundance: .
d_gene: .
j_gene: TRBJ2-5
v_gene: TRBV10-3
CDR3aa: CAISEFLSETQYF

abundance: .
d_gene: .
j_gene: TRBJ1-5
v_gene: TRBV7-2
CDR3aa: CASSLVGGGGNQPQHF

abundance: .
d_gene: .
j_gene: TRBJ2-1
v_gene: TRBV24-1
CDR3aa: CATSGGLLNEQFF

abundance: .
d_gene: TRBD1
j_gene: TRBJ1-2
v_gene: TRBV7-8
CDR3aa: CASSLDRADYGYTF

abundance: .
d_gene: .
j_gene: TRBJ2-7
v_gene: TRBV27
CDR3aa: CASSFSSSYEQYF

abundance: .
d_gene: .
j_gene: TRBJ2-2
v_gene: TRBV5-4
CDR3aa: CASSGRTNTGELFF

abundance: .
d_gene: .
j_gene: TRBJ1-2
v_gene: TRBV5-1
CDR3aa: CASSSQGGNGYTF

abundance: .
d_gene: TRBD1
j_gene: TRBJ1-2
v_gene: TRBV19
CDR3aa: CASSTLGQGRVLGYTF

abundance: .
d_gene: .
j_gene: TRBJ1-1
v_gene: TRBV12-5
CDR3aa: CASGLTANTEAFF

abundance: .
d_gene: .
j_gene: TRBJ2-7
v_gene: TRBV30
CDR3aa: CAWSGDKETYEQYF

abundance: .
d_gene: .
j_gene: TRBJ1-2
v_gene: TRBV18
CDR3aa: CASSPRDTRAYGYTF

abundance: .
d_gene: TRBD1
j_gene: TRBJ1-2
v_gene: TRBV30
CDR3aa: CAWGQGGWYGYTF

abundance: .
d_gene: TRBD1
j_gene: TRBJ2-7
v_gene: TRBV4-1
CDR3aa: CASSVPRTGMFNEQYF

abundance: .
d_gene: TRBD1
j_gene: TRBJ1-1
v_gene: TRBV29-1
CDR3aa: CSVRTGATNTEAFF

abundance: .
d_gene: TRBD1
j_gene: TRBJ1-2
v_gene: TRBV5-4
CDR3aa: CASSRWTGDGYTF

abundance: .
d_gene: .
j_gene: TRBJ1-2
v_gene: TRBV15
CDR3aa: CATSRDRYGYTF

abundance: .
d_gene: .
j_gene: TRBJ1-1
v_gene: TRBV29-1
CDR3aa: CSVERQGSEAFF

abundance: .
d_gene: TRBD2
j_gene: TRBJ2-1
v_gene: TRBV3-1/TRBV3-2
CDR3aa: CASSPGGDEQFF

abundance: .
d_gene: .
j_gene: TRBJ1-3
v_gene: TRBV19
CDR3aa: CASSIPSQGPSGNTIYF

abundance: few
d_gene: .
j_gene: TRBJ2-2
v_gene: TRBV5-1
CDR3aa: CASSLETASNTGELFF

abundance: few
d_gene: .
j_gene: TRBJ1-1
v_gene: TRBV25-1
CDR3aa: CASSRNQGTRTEAFF